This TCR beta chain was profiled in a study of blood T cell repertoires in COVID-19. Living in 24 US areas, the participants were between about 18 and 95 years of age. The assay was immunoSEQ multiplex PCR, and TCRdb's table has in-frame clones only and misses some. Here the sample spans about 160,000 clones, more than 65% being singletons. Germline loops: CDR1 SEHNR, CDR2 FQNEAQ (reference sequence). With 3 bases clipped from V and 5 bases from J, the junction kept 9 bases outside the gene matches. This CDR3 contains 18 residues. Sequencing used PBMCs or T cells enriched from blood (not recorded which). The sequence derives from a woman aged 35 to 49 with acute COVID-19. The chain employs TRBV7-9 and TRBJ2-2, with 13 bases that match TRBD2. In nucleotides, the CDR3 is TGTGCCAGCAGCTTGGGGACTAGCGGGAACGGAAGAACCGGGGAGCTGTTTTTT. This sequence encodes CASSLGTSGNGRTGELFF.